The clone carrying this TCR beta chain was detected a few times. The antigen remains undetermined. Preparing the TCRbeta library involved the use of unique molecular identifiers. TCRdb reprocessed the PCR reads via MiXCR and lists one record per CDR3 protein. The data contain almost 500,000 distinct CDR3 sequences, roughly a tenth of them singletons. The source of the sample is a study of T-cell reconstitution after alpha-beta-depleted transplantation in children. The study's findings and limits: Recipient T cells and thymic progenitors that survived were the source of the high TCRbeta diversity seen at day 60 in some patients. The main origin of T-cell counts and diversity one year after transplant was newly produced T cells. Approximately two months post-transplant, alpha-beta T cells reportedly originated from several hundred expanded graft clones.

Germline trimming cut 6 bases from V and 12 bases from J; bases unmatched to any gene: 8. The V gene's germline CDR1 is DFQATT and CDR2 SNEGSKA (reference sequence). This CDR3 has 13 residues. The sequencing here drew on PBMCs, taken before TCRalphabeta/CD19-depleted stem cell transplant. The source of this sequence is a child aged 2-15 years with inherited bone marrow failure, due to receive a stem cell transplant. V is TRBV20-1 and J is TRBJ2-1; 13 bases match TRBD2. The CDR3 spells CSAARTSGRVQFF. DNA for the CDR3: TGCAGTGCCGCGCGGACTAGCGGGAGAGTGCAGTTCTTC.